This T cell receptor beta chain was identified during a study of CD8+CD57+ T cells in acquired aplastic anemia. On the study more broadly: Mean yield of DNA from sorted CD4+ and CD8+ cells was approximately 3 ug. General observations from the study: The number of CD8+ CDR3 sequences shared by patients and controls was around 30.

The template for TCR beta VDJ and CDR3 sequence profiling was genomic DNA. TCRdb reprocessed the reads via MiXCR and lists one record per CDR3 protein. Among around 200,000 distinct CDR3 sequences listed, around 60% were seen once. Germline CDR1 is DFQATT and CDR2 is SNEGSKA (reference sequence). The V end was cut by 4 bases, the J end by 3 bases, with 13 bases between. CDR3 length: 13 amino acids. As for this clonotype: The antigen is undetermined.

Sample: sorted CD4+, CD8+, or CD8+CD57+ T cells (not recorded which) from PBMCs. The chain joins TRBV20-1 to TRBJ2-7, with a possible D match to TRBD1 (5 bases). The clonotype was recovered from a human donor in good health. Here the CDR3 DNA reads TGCAGTGCTACTCATTGGACAAGCTACGAGCAGTACTTC. Protein product: CSATHWTSYEQYF.